This T cell receptor (beta chain) was recorded in a study of T cell repertoires in cytomegalovirus infection. General study findings and limits: CMV-specific TCR beta clonotypes restricted by HLA-C were the ones dominating the ex vivo response. Summed frequency of shared TCR beta families picked out CMV carriers who also had the relevant HLA.

In the case of this clonotype: Its antigen is not known. This may be a read error, as it is one base from a much larger clone.

TCRdb itself ran the reads through MiXCR, one entry per CDR3 protein. The table includes roughly 860,000 distinct CDR3 sequences, approximately 32% detected once. CDR1 and CDR2 from the germline V gene are SGHVS and FNYEAQ. CDR3 length: 19 residues. The sequence came from a human donor in good health (CMV status not recorded). Some clones in this sample may be carry-over from other donors' samples. The chain recombines TRBV7-6 with TRBJ2-2; 8 bases are a match to TRBD1. The sample was cultured CD8+ T cells from PBMCs, taken from culture after CMV antigen stimulation. CDR3 sequence (DNA): TGTGCCAGCAGCTTATTCGGTGGGCAGGGGGCTGTTAGCACCGTGGAGCTGTTTTTT. Residues: CASSLFGGQGAVSTVELFF.